This paragraph reports one TCR beta chain. As yet, its antigen is unknown. This entry comes from a study of vaccination effects on CD4 cells after COVID-19. TCRdb keeps only in-frame clones here, not all; method: immunoSEQ multiplex PCR. The sample includes fewer than 35,000 clones, 75% to 90% of them seen just once. Before sequencing, viral peptide pools were used by the ViraFEST assay to expand antigen-specific CD4+ T cells. Subsequent to roughly 9 days of culture, CD4+ T cells were isolated. Participants were vaccinated with two doses of either the BNT162b2 or mRNA-1273 vaccine. Notes on the study in general: Few convalescent patients, and no early post-infection timepoints, were available to the study. Researchers report that only 1 of 255 vaccine-induced clones in healthy vaccinees cross-reacted with common cold coronaviruses.

Material: CD4+ T cells from PBMCs cultured with SARS-CoV-2 spike peptides, obtained after COVID-19 vaccination. This receptor was identified in a human donor who received a COVID-19 vaccine. Some clones in this sample may be carry-over from other donors' samples.

CDR3: CASSLPTGKTWTEAFF. The CDR3 DNA sequence: TGTGCCAGCAGTCTACCGACAGGGAAAACCTGGACCGAAGCTTTCTTT. The genes are TRBV2 and TRBJ1-1; 7 bases are shared with TRBD1. This CDR3 region has 16 residues. J gave up 8 bases and V 5 bases, and 17 bases lay outside the gene matches. Germline CDR1 is SNHLY and CDR2 is FYNNEI. The full variable domain, in which reference TRBV2 and TRBJ1-1 provide the parts outside the CDR3, is EPEVTQTPSHQVTQMGQEVILRCVPISNHLYFYWYRQILGQKVEFLVSFYNNEISEKSEIFDDQFSVERPDGSNFTLKIRSTKLEDSAMYFCASSLPTGKTWTEAFFGQGTRLTVV.